Listed here are 30 T cell receptor beta chains from one sample, sequenced in a study of T cells of healthy individuals. Each CDR3 protein is one row after TCRdb ran MiXCR on the 5' RACE reads. The sample has 100,000 or so distinct CDR3 sequences, 17% seen once; the top ten hold 6.2%. The receptors derive from a human donor in good health.

The chain couples TRBV28 to TRBJ2-5, with a weak D call TRBD1 (6 bases). V was cut by 3 bases and J by 2 bases, with 13 bases left in between. The CDR3 extends over 15 amino acids. CDR1 is MDHEN and CDR2 is SYDVKM in the germline V gene. CDR3 amino acids: CASSFYGRGQETQYF. CDR3 bases: TGTGCCAGCAGTTTTTATGGCAGGGGACAAGAGACCCAGTACTTC.

To note about this clonotype: Just one base apart from a much larger clone, this may be a read error. The V call is TRBV27, the J call TRBJ1-6; a weak D match, TRBD1 (6 bases). This CDR3 comprises 14 residues. CDR1 is MNHEY and CDR2 is SMNVEV in the germline V gene (reference sequence). Trimming left V 4 bases short and J 9 bases short, with 13 bases between. The DNA of the CDR3 is TGTGCCAGCAGTTCTCACAGGGACATTTCACCCCTCCACTTT. Its translation is CASSSHRDISPLHF.

This clonotype was seen only a few times. CDR3 in DNA: TGTGCCAGCAGCCCAACGGGGGGGCTTAACGAGCAGTACTTC. It is translated as CASSPTGGLNEQYF. The gene calls are TRBV6-2 or TRBV6-3 and TRBJ2-7, with 8 bases aligning to TRBD2. V dropped 6 bases and J dropped 5; count of bases not matched to a gene: 9. This CDR3 has 14 residues. The germline V gene has CDR1 MNHEY and CDR2 SVGEGT.

Only a few counts were recorded for this clonotype. V is TRBV2 and J is TRBJ2-7; 12 nucleotides align to TRBD2. V shed 6 bases and J 3 bases; nucleotides not matched to a gene: 3. This CDR3 has 14 residues. Per germline, CDR1 SNHLY and CDR2 FYNNEI. In DNA form, the CDR3 reads TGTGCCAGCAGATCGACTAGCGGGGGCTACGAGCAGTACTTC. It translates to CASRSTSGGYEQYF. Full variable domain (rest looked up from reference TRBV2 and TRBJ2-7): EPEVTQTPSHQVTQMGQEVILRCVPISNHLYFYWYRQILGQKVEFLVSFYNNEISEKSEIFDDQFSVERPDGSNFTLKIRSTKLEDSAMYFCASRSTSGGYEQYFGPGTRLTVT.

This chain joins TRBV27 and TRBJ2-3; D perhaps matches TRBD2 (5 bases). V gave up 4 bases and J gave up 2 bases, with 10 bases separating them. Germline V gene sequence: CDR1 MNHEY, CDR2 SMNVEV (reference sequence). The CDR3 spans 14 residues. The CDR3 reads CASSSGKNTDTQYF. The CDR3 coding sequence is TGTGCCAGCAGTTCCGGGAAAAACACAGATACGCAGTATTTT.

The sample holds one count of this clonotype. This rearrangement joins TRBV5-1 to TRBJ2-3; 7 positions match TRBD2. V dropped 3 bases and J dropped 6; count of bases not matched to a gene: 7. CDR3 length: 14 amino acids. The germline V gene encodes CDR1 SGHRS and CDR2 YFSETQ. The CDR3 region has the DNA TGCGCCAGCAGCTCCCGACTAGCTGAGGATACGCAGTATTTT. Its translation is CASSSRLAEDTQYF. The full variable domain, completed using reference TRBV5-1 and TRBJ2-3, is KAGVTQTPRYLIKTRGQQVTLSCSPISGHRSVSWYQQTPGQGLQFLFEYFSETQRNKGNFPGRFSGRQFSNSRSEMNVSTLELGDSALYLCASSSRLAEDTQYFGPGTRLTVL.

This clonotype came up many times. This sequence joins TRBV14 and TRBJ1-2, with D maybe TRBD1 (5 bases). The V end was cut by 4 bases, the J end by 4 bases, with 10 bases between. This CDR3 contains 13 residues. CDR1 and CDR2 from the germline V gene are SGHDN and FVKESK. Here the CDR3 reads CASSPGHIYGYTF. DNA of the CDR3: TGTGCCAGCAGCCCAGGACATATCTATGGCTACACCTTC.

The chain recombines TRBV29-1 with TRBJ1-1; 11 positions match TRBD1. J gave up 0 bases and V 6 bases, and 3 bases lay outside the gene matches. Germline values: CDR1 SQVTM, CDR2 ANQGSEA. CDR3 length: 14 amino acids. The DNA of the CDR3 is TGCAGCGTGGGACAGGGGGGATTGAACACTGAAGCTTTCTTT. Encoded protein: CSVGQGGLNTEAFF.

This clonotype was counted many times. DNA of the CDR3: TGTGCCAGCAGCGGACAGGGGGTCGGCACTGAAGCTTTCTTT. This sequence encodes CASSGQGVGTEAFF. The chain has TRBV9 and TRBJ1-1, with 9 nucleotides matching TRBD1. Germline assignment: CDR1 SGDLS and CDR2 YYNGEE. The CDR3 is 14 amino acids. After removal of 3 bases from V and 4 bases from J, the junction contained 4 bases not matched to a gene.

This chain links TRBV20-1 with TRBJ1-1; tentative D call: TRBD1 (5 bases). V was clipped by 2 bases and J by 6 bases, with 10 bases between them. Germline V gene data show CDR1 as DFQATT and CDR2 as SNEGSKA (reference sequence). The CDR3 contains 12 residues. The CDR3 here is CSARTGGAEAFF. DNA of the CDR3: TGCAGTGCTAGAACCGGAGGGGCTGAAGCTTTCTTT.

This clonotype was observed at least ten times. The chain links TRBV15 to TRBJ1-2; D ambiguous. This CDR3 contains 14 residues. The germline gives CDR1 LNHNV, CDR2 YYDKDF (reference sequence). V lost 0 bases to trimming and J lost 4 bases, with 9 bases between them. The CDR3 protein is CATSRDRRLYGYTF. The CDR3 DNA is TGTGCCACCAGCAGAGATAGGAGGCTCTATGGCTACACCTTC.

In this sample, this clonotype turned up many times. The chain is built from TRBV13 and TRBJ2-3; no reliable D call. The CDR3 runs 14 residues. V gave up 0 bases and J gave up 3 bases, with 7 bases separating them. Per the germline V gene, CDR1 is PRHDT and CDR2 is FYEKMQ (reference sequence). This chain's CDR3 is CASSLGRATDTQYF. As DNA, the CDR3 is TGTGCCAGCAGCTTAGGACGGGCGACAGATACGCAGTATTTT.

This clonotype has a count of ten or more. This chain connects TRBV19 to TRBJ1-5; D is unresolved. The CDR3 runs to 13 residues. Per the germline V gene, CDR1 is LNHDA and CDR2 is SQIVND (reference sequence). V was cut by 9 bases and J by 1 base, with 10 bases left in between. The CDR3 nucleotides are TGTGCCAGCGCGTGGGGAAGCAATCAGCCCCAGCATTTT. It translates to CASAWGSNQPQHF.

The rearrangement joins TRBV28 to TRBJ1-1, with no clear D. The CDR3 is 12 residues long. Trimming shortened V by 11 bases and J by 0 bases, and 10 bases separated the two germline ends. Per the germline V gene, CDR1 is MDHEN and CDR2 is SYDVKM. This CDR3 is CAVTLLNTEAFF. Written as DNA, the CDR3 is TGTGCCGTCACGCTATTGAACACTGAAGCTTTCTTT.

This clonotype has more than one count but fewer than ten. This chain uses TRBV7-9 with TRBJ2-4; a weak D match, TRBD2 (5 bases). The CDR3 totals 16 residues. CDR1 is SEHNR and CDR2 is FQNEAQ in the germline V gene (reference sequence). The V and J ends lost 4 bases and 0 bases respectively, with 13 bases between them. The CDR3 spells CASSYWTSLAKNIQYF. CDR3 sequence (DNA): TGTGCCAGCAGCTACTGGACTTCACTAGCCAAAAACATTCAGTACTTC.

In its sample, this clonotype was seen many times. The chain uses TRBV29-1 and TRBJ1-1; the D gene is possibly TRBD1 (6 bases). This CDR3 region has 13 residues. The V end lost 7 bases, the J end lost 4 bases, and 16 bases lay between the germline ends. Germline assignment: CDR1 SQVTM and CDR2 ANQGSEA. The CDR3, as DNA: TGCAGCGCTCATACAGGGATGAGCACTGAAGCTTTCTTT. Amino acids: CSAHTGMSTEAFF.

This clonotype has ten or more counts. The chain combines TRBV4-2 with TRBJ2-1; D call uncertain. Germline V CDR1 and CDR2: LGHNA, YNFKEQ. V lost 0 bases to trimming and J lost 0 bases, with 6 bases between them. The CDR3 is 15 residues long. The CDR3 DNA reads TGTGCCAGCAGCCAAGATCAGGACTCCTACAATGAGCAGTTCTTC. Amino acid sequence: CASSQDQDSYNEQFF.

V gene TRBV19 combines with J gene TRBJ2-1; 15 bases map to TRBD2. There are 19 residues in the CDR3. Germline CDR1 reads LNHDA; CDR2 reads SQIVND (reference sequence). V was clipped by 9 bases and J by 9 bases; unmatched bases: 21. The DNA of the CDR3 is TGTGCCAGCTTTCAACCCAGGGGACTAGCGGGAGGTAGAAATGGTGAGCAGTTCTTC. This translates into CASFQPRGLAGGRNGEQFF.

A few counts support this clonotype. The chain uses TRBV11-1 and TRBJ2-3; 10 bases match TRBD2. The CDR3 length is 15 residues. Germline trimming cut 5 bases from V and 0 bases from J; bases unmatched to any gene: 2. CDR1 is SGHAT and CDR2 is FQDESV in the germline V gene (reference sequence). CDR3 coding DNA: TGTGCCAGCAGCCCTAGCGGGAGAAGCACAGATACGCAGTATTTT. It codes for CASSPSGRSTDTQYF.

This clonotype came up many times. The chain couples TRBV4-3 to TRBJ1-2; D remains ambiguous. This CDR3 is 13 amino acids long. Germline lookup yields CDR1 LGHNA and CDR2 YSLEER. Trimming took 0 bases from V and 0 from J, leaving 2 bases between them. The CDR3, as DNA: TGCGCCAGCAGCCAAGACGCTAACTATGGCTACACCTTC. Translating gives CASSQDANYGYTF.

This clonotype appeared a few times. J is TRBJ1-3 and V is TRBV20-1, with D hard to call. With 0 bases removed from V and 3 bases from J, the gap between germline ends came to 12 bases. This CDR3 is built from 15 residues. The germline gives CDR1 DFQATT, CDR2 SNEGSKA (reference sequence). The CDR3 loop is CSARDLVRGGNTIYF. DNA of the CDR3: TGCAGTGCTAGAGATCTTGTGCGTGGTGGAAACACCATATATTTT.

The rearrangement links TRBV27 to TRBJ1-3, with a weak D call TRBD1 (5 bases). Germline lookup yields CDR1 MNHEY and CDR2 SMNVEV (reference sequence). The length of the CDR3 is 13 residues. Trimming pared 3 bases from V and 8 bases from J, leaving 11 bases between. The CDR3 loop reads CASSLARGDTIYF. The DNA for the CDR3 is TGTGCCAGCAGTTTGGCTAGAGGGGACACCATATATTTT.

V and J are TRBV19 and TRBJ2-2, with 10 positions matching TRBD1. Germline assignment: CDR1 LNHDA and CDR2 SQIVND (reference sequence). CDR3 length: 14 residues. The ends lost 5 bases at V and 5 bases at J; junction bases unmatched: 2. The chain's CDR3 is CASSGQGDTGELFF. As DNA, the CDR3 is TGTGCCAGTAGTGGACAGGGGGATACCGGGGAGCTGTTTTTT.

This clonotype was seen only a few times. The chain links TRBV20-1 to TRBJ2-3; D is possibly TRBD2 (5 bases). The V and J ends lost 3 bases and 4 bases respectively, with 14 bases between them. Germline V gives CDR1 DFQATT, CDR2 SNEGSKA (reference sequence). The CDR3 runs to 14 residues. CDR3 in DNA: TGCAGTGCTAGGAGAGGGAGCGGTGCAGATACGCAGTATTTT. It yields the protein CSARRGSGADTQYF.

This clonotype turned up a few times. The V gene is TRBV20-1, the J gene TRBJ2-7, with a tentative D call TRBD1 (6 bases). V lost 5 bases and J lost 1, with 9 bases in between. The CDR3 runs to 12 residues. Germline V lookup: CDR1 DFQATT, CDR2 SNEGSKA (reference sequence). The CDR3 loop reads CSAFGQSYEQYF. Written as DNA, the CDR3 is TGCAGTGCTTTCGGACAGTCCTACGAGCAGTACTTC.

This rearrangement joins TRBV5-1 to TRBJ2-2; 7 positions agree with TRBD2. Losses at the gene ends were 3 bases for V and 8 bases for J; bases not matched to a gene: 4. CDR3 length: 13 amino acids. Germline assignment: CDR1 SGHRS and CDR2 YFSETQ. This CDR3 reads CASSWRDYGELFF. The CDR3 bases are TGCGCCAGCAGCTGGCGGGACTATGGGGAGCTGTTTTTT.

This clonotype has ten or more counts. The chain uses TRBV29-1 and TRBJ2-1; 8 bases are a match to TRBD2. The V and J ends lost 6 bases and 5 bases, in that order; junction bases with no gene match: 12. This CDR3 is built from 15 residues. Germline CDR1 is SQVTM and CDR2 is ANQGSEA. The CDR3 protein is CSVAGGLDGNNEQFF. For the CDR3, the DNA is TGCAGCGTGGCGGGGGGACTAGATGGGAACAATGAGCAGTTCTTC.

This clonotype showed up many times. The chain carries TRBV28 and TRBJ2-7; D is perhaps TRBD2 (6 bases). The CDR3 is 16 amino acids. The V end lost 5 bases, the J end lost 2 bases, and 19 bases lay between the germline ends. CDR1 is MDHEN, CDR2 SYDVKM, per germline. Here the CDR3 reads CASSPAGTSLPYEQYF. For the CDR3, the DNA is TGTGCCAGCAGTCCCGCCGGGACTTCATTACCCTACGAGCAGTACTTC.

The table lists this clonotype with many counts. The chain uses TRBV6-2 or TRBV6-3 and TRBJ2-7, with D perhaps matching TRBD1 (5 bases). The CDR3 has 12 residues. Trimming left V 5 bases short and J 3 bases short, with 8 bases between. Germline values: CDR1 MNHEY, CDR2 SVGEGT. The CDR3 loop reads CASSRQGYEQYF. CDR3 in DNA: TGTGCCAGCAGTCGGCAGGGCTACGAGCAGTACTTC.

The sample holds many counts of this clonotype. This chain connects TRBV29-1 to TRBJ2-7, with D maybe TRBD1 (5 bases). In germline, CDR1 is SQVTM, CDR2 ANQGSEA. V dropped 4 bases and J dropped 0 bases, with 10 bases sitting between them. This CDR3 spans 13 amino acids. CDR3 in amino acids: CSVGGGSSYEQYF. As DNA, the CDR3 is TGCAGCGTTGGGGGCGGCAGCTCCTACGAGCAGTACTTC.